This T cell receptor (beta chain) was sequenced during a study of T cells after yellow fever vaccination. Study at large: The authors prepared low-cell-number fractions using SMART-Seq v4 Ultra Low Input. Points from the study as a whole: Contaminants from the bulk population, in the form of abundant clonotypes, could be found in FACS-sorted repertoires. On re-exposure, the response was weaker but peaked faster, at day 5 versus 15.

Germline CDR1 SGHDT, CDR2 YYEEEE. V was clipped by 3 bases and J by 5 bases; unmatched bases: 4. The CDR3 covers 13 residues. The study made its TCR cDNA through 5'RACE template switching. That step introduced a universal primer site along with UMIs. TCRdb processed the 5' RACE reads anew with MiXCR; each CDR3 protein has one entry. This repertoire shows under 250,000 distinct CDR3 sequences, approximately 3% found once; its top ten account for under 3.5%. As for this clonotype: Its antigen is still unknown.

This receptor was obtained from a man aged 18 to 30 who received the YFV17D yellow fever vaccine. The sequences come from CD4+ T cells sorted from PBMCs, collected 10 days after the yellow fever booster vaccination. The genes are TRBV5-6 and TRBJ2-7; 8 nucleotides line up with TRBD1. The DNA of the CDR3 is TGTGCCAGCAGCTGGACAGGGCGGCACGAGCAGTACTTC. Translated, it gives CASSWTGRHEQYF.